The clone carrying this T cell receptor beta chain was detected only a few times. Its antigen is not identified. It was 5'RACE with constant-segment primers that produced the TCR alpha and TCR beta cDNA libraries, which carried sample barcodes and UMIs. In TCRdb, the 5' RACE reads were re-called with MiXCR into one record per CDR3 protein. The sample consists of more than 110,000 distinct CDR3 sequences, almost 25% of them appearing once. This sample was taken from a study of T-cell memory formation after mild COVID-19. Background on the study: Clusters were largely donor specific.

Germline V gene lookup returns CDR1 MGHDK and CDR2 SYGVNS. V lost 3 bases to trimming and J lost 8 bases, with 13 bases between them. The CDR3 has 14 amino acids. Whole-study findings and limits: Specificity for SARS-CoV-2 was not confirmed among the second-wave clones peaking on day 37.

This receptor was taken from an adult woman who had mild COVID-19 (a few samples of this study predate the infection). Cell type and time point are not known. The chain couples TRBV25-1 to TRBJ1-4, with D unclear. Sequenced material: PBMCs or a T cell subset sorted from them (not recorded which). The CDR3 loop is CASSDSDQAEKLFF. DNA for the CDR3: TGTGCCAGCAGTGACTCCGATCAGGCGGAAAAACTGTTTTTT.